This TCR beta chain was sequenced during a study of blood T cell dynamics during melanoma immunotherapy. To note about this clone: A read error may account for a junction end that differs from germline.

Looked up from germline, CDR1 is SSHAT and CDR2 is FNYEAQ (reference sequence). The CDR3 length is 15 residues. The method was immunoSEQ multiplex PCR; TCRdb's version includes in-frame clones alone and lacks a portion of them. The table lists some 13,000 clones, just over 85% of them singletons, with approximately 5.3% in the top ten. Stated time point: week 3, after first cycle of checkpoint inhibitor. Patients had no prior systemic cancer treatment, immunosuppressants or other active cancers. This receptor was obtained from a human donor with melanoma. Material: blood, obtained from a patient treated with checkpoint blockade. The chain combines TRBV7-7 with TRBJ2-5; TRBD2 matches 8 bases. This CDR3 is CASSLGSGSQETQYF. The CDR3 DNA is TGTGCTAGCAGCTTGGGAAGCGGGAGCCAAGAGACCCAGTACTTC.